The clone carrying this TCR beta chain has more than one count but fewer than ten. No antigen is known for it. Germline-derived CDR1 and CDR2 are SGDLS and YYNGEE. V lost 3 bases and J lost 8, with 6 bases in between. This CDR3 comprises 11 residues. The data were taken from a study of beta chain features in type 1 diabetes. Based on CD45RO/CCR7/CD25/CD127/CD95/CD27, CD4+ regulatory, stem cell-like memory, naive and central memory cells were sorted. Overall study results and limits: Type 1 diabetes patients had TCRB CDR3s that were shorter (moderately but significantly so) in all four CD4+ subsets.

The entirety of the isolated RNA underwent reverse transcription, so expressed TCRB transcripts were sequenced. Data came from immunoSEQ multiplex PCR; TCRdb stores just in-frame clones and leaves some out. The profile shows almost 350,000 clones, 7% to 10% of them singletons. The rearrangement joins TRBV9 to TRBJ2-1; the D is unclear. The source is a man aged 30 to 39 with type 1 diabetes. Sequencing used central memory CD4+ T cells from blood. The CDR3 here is CASSAHDEQFF. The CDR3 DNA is TGTGCCAGCAGCGCACACGATGAGCAGTTCTTC.